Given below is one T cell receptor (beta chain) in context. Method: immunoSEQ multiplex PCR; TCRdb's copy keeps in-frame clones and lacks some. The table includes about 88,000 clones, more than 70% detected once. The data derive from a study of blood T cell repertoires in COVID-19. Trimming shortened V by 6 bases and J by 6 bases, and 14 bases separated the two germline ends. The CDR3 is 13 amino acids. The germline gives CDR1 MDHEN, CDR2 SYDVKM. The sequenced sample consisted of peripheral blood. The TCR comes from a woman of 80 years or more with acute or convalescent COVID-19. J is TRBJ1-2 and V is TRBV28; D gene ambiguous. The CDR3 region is CASRIPQSDGYTF. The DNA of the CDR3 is TGTGCCAGCAGGATCCCCCAAAGCGATGGCTACACCTTC.